This TCR beta chain was captured by sequencing in a study of blood T cell repertoires in COVID-19. On the study more broadly: T cells, B-cell-depleted T cells, or PBMCs provided the cDNA or gDNA that served as material.

Data came from immunoSEQ multiplex PCR; TCRdb stores just in-frame clones and leaves some out. Of 180,000 or so clones detected, 84% appear once; the ten largest clones hold more than 12%. This receptor was taken from a woman in her seventies with COVID-19, enrolled during active disease. The sequenced material came from peripheral blood.

The CDR3 DNA reads as TGTGCCAGCAGCCGGGGGCCTCGCACTGAAGCTTTCTTT. Amino acids: CASSRGPRTEAFF. This rearrangement joins TRBV3-1 (or the pseudogene TRBV3-2) to TRBJ1-1, with D tentatively TRBD1 (6 bases). The CDR3 is 13 amino acids. V was pared by 4 bases and J by 4 bases, with 10 bases between. In germline, CDR1 is LGHDT, CDR2 YNNKEL (reference sequence).